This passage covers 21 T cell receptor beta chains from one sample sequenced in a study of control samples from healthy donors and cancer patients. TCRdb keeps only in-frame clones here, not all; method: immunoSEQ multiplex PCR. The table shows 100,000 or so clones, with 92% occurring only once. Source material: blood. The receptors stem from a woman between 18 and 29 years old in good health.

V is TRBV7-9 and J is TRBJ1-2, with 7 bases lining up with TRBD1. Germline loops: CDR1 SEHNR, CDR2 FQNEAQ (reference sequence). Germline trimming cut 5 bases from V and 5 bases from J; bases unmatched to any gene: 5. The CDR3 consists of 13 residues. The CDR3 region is CASSIGTAYGYTF. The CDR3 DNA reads TGTGCCAGCAGCATCGGGACAGCATATGGCTACACCTTC.

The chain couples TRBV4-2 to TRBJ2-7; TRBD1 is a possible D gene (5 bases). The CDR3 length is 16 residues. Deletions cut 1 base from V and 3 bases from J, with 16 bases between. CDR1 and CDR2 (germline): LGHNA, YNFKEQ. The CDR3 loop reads CASSQVTSETVYEQYF. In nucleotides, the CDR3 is TGTGCCAGCAGCCAAGTGACAAGCGAGACAGTCTACGAGCAGTACTTC.

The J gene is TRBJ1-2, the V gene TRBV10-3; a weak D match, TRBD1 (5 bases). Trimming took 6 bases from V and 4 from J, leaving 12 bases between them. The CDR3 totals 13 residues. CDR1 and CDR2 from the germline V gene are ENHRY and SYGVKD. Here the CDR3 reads CAISSQGVYGYTF. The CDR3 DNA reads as TGTGCCATCAGCTCACAAGGGGTCTATGGCTACACCTTC.

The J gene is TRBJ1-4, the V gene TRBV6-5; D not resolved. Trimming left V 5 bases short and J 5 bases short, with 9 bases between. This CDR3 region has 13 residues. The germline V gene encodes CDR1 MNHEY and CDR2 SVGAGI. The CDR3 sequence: CASSPRANEKLFF. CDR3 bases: TGTGCCAGCAGTCCGCGTGCCAATGAAAAACTGTTTTTT.

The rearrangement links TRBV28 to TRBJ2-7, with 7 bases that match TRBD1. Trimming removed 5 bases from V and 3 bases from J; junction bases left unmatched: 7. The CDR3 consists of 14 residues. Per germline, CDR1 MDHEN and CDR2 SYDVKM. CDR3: CASSPGTEHYEQYF. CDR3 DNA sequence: TGTGCCAGCAGTCCCGGGACAGAACACTACGAGCAGTACTTC.

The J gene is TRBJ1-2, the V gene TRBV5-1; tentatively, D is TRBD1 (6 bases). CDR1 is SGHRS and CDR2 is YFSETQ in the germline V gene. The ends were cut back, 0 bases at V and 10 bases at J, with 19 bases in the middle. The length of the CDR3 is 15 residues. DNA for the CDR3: TGCGCCAGCAGCTTGGGGCGGACAGTCCATGTTGCCTACACCTTC. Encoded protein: CASSLGRTVHVAYTF.

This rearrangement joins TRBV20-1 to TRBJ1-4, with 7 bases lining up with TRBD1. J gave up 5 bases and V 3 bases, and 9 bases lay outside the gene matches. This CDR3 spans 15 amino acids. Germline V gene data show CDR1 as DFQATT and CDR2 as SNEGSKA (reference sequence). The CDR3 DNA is TGCAGTGCTAGTACCGCAGGGGGAACGAATGAAAAACTGTTTTTT. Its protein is CSASTAGGTNEKLFF.

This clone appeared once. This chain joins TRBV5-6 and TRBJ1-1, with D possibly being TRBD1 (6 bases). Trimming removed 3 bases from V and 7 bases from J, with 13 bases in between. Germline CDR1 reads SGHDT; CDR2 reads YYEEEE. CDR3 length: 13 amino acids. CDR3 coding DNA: TGTGCCAGCAGCTCGTGGGGGCGGGATGAAGCTTTCTTT. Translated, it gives CASSSWGRDEAFF.

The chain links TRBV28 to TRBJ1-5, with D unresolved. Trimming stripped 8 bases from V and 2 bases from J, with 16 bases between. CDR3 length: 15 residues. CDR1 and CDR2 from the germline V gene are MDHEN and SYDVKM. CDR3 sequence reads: CASLLTRAGNQPQHF. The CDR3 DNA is TGTGCCAGCCTTCTTACACGGGCGGGCAATCAGCCCCAGCATTTT.

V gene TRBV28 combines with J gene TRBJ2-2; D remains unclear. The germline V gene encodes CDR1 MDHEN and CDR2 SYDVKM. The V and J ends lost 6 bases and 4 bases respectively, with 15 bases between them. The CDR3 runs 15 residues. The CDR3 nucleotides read TGTGCCAGCAGAACGAAGGCCGGGTTCACCGGGGAGCTGTTTTTT. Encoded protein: CASRTKAGFTGELFF. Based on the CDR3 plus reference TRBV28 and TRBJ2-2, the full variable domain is DVKVTQSSRYLVKRTGEKVFLECVQDMDHENMFWYRQDPGLGLRLIYFSYDVKMKEKGDIPEGYSVSREKKERFSLILESASTNQTSMYLCASRTKAGFTGELFFGEGSRLTVL.

For the CDR3, the DNA is TGTGCCAGCTCACCCACTAGCGGGGGGAGCTCCTACGAGCAGTACTTC. Translating gives CASSPTSGGSSYEQYF. The chain combines TRBV18 with TRBJ2-7; the match to TRBD2 covers 12 bases. The J segment lost 0 bases and the V segment lost 3 bases, leaving 3 bases of the junction unmatched. Germline V gene sequence: CDR1 KGHSH, CDR2 LQKENI. This CDR3 has 16 amino acids. Complete variable domain (other parts from reference TRBV18 and TRBJ2-7): NAGVMQNPRHLVRRRGQEARLRCSPMKGHSHVYWYRQLPEEGLKFMVYLQKENIIDESGMPKERFSAEFPKEGPSILRIQQVVRGDSAAYFCASSPTSGGSSYEQYFGPGTRLTVT.

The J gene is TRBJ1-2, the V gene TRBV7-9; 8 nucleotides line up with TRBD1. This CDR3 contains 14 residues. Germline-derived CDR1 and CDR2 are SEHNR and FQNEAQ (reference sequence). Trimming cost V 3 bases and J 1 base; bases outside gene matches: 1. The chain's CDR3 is CASSFGQGNYGYTF. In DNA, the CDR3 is TGTGCCAGCAGCTTCGGACAGGGTAACTATGGCTACACCTTC.

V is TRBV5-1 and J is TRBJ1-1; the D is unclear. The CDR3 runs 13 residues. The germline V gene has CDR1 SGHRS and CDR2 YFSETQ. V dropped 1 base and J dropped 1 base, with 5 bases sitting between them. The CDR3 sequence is CASSLNPNTEAFF. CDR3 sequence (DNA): TGCGCCAGCAGCTTGAATCCGAACACTGAAGCTTTCTTT.

Here the CDR3 reads CASSQVGGESSEAFF. In DNA form, the CDR3 reads TGCGCCAGCAGCCAAGTTGGGGGGGAGAGCTCTGAAGCTTTCTTT. The chain is built from TRBV4-1 and TRBJ1-1; perhaps TRBD1 as D (5 bases). This CDR3 comprises 15 residues. Trimming stripped 1 base from V and 6 bases from J, with 15 bases between. Germline V gene sequence: CDR1 MGHRA, CDR2 YSYEKL.

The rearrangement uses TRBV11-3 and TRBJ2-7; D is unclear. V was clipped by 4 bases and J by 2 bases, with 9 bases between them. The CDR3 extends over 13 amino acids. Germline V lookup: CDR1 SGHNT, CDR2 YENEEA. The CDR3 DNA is TGTGCCAGCAGCTATGGTCCAGCCTACGAGCAGTACTTC. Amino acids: CASSYGPAYEQYF. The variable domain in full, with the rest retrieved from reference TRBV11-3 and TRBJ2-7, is EAGVVQSPRYKIIEKKQPVAFWCNPISGHNTLYWYLQNLGQGPELLIRYENEEAVDDSQLPKDRFSAERLKGVDSTLKIQPAELGDSAVYLCASSYGPAYEQYFGPGTRLTVT.

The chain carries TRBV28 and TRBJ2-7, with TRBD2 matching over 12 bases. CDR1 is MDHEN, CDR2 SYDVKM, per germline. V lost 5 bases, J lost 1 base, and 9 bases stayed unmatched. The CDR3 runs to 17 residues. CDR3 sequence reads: CASSRPTSGRRSYEQYF. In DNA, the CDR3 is TGTGCCAGCAGTAGACCAACTAGCGGGAGGAGGTCCTACGAGCAGTACTTC.

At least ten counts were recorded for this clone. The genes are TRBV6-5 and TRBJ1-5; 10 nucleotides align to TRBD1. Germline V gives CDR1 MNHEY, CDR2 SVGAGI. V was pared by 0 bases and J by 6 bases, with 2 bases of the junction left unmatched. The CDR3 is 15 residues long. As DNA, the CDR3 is TGTGCCAGCAGTTACTCGACAGGGGGCGGTCAGCCCCAGCATTTT. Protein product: CASSYSTGGGQPQHF.

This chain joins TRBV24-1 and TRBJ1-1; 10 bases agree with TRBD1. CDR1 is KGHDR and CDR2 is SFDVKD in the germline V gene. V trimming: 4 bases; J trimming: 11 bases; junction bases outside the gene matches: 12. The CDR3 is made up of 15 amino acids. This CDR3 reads CATSDGGQGKGYAFF. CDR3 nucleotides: TGTGCCACCAGTGACGGGGGACAGGGGAAGGGATACGCTTTCTTT.

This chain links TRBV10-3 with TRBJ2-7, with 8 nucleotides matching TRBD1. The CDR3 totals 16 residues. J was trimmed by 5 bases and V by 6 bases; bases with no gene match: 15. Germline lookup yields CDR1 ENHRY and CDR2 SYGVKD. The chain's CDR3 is CAIRDMVGQGSDEQYF. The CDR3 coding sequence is TGTGCCATCAGGGATATGGTTGGACAGGGATCCGACGAGCAGTACTTC.

The CDR3 protein is CASSESRWGWYNEQFF. As DNA, the CDR3 is TGTGCCAGCAGTGAATCGAGGTGGGGCTGGTACAATGAGCAGTTCTTC. The rearrangement links TRBV25-1 to TRBJ2-1; maybe TRBD1 (5 bases). V dropped 1 base and J dropped 4 bases, with 14 bases sitting between them. This CDR3 comprises 16 residues. The germline V gene encodes CDR1 MGHDK and CDR2 SYGVNS. The variable domain in full, with the rest retrieved from reference TRBV25-1 and TRBJ2-1, is EADIYQTPRYLVIGTGKKITLECSQTMGHDKMYWYQQDPGMELHLIHYSYGVNSTEKGDLSSESTVSRIRTEHFPLTLESARPSHTSQYLCASSESRWGWYNEQFFGPGTRLTVL.

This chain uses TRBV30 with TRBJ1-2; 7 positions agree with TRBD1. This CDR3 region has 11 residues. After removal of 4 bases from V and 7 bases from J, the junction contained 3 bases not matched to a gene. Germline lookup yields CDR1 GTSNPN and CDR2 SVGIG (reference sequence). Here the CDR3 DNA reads TGTGCCTGGACTTCAGGGGGTGGCTACACCTTC. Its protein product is CAWTSGGGYTF.